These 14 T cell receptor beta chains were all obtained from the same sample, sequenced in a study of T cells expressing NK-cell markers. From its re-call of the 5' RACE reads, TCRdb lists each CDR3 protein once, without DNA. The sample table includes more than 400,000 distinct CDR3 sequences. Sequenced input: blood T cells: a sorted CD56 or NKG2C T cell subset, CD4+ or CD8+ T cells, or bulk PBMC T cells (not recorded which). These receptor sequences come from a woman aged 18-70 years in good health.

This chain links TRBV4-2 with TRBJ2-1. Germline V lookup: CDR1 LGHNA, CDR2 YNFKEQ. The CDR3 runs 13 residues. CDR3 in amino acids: CASSQPYQNEQFF.

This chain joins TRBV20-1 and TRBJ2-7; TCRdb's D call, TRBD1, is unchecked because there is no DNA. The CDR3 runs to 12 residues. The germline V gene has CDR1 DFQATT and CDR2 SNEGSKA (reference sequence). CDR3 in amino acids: CSACRGKDEQYF.

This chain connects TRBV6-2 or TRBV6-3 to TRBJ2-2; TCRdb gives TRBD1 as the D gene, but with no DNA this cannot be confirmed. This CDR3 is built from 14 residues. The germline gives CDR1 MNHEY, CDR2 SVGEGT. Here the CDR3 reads CASSYHGGTGELFF.

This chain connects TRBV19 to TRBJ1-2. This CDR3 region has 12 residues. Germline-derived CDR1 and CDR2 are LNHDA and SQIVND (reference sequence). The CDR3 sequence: CASSIERRGYTF.

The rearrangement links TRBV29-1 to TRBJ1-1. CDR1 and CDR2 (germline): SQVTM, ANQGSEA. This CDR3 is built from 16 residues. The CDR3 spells CSVEGLWGPMNTEAFF. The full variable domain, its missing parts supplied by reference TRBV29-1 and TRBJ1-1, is SAVISQKPSRDICQRGTSLTIQCQVDSQVTMMFWYRQQPGQSLTLIATANQGSEATYESGFVIDKFPISRPNLTFSTLTVSNMSPEDSSIYLCSVEGLWGPMNTEAFFGQGTRLTVV.

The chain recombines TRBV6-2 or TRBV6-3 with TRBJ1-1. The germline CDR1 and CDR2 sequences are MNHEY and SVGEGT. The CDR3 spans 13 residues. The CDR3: CASSYAWDTEAFF.

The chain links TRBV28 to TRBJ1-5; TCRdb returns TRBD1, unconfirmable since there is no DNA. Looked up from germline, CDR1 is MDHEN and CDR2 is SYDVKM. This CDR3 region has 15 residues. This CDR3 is CASILQGAKNQPQHF.

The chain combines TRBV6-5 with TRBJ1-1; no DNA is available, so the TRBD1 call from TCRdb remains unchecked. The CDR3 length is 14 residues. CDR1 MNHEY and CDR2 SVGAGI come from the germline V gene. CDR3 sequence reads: CASSSGGMNTEAFF.

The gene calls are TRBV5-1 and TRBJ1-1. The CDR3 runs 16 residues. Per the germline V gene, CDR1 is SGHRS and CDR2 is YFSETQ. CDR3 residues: CASSLGLTSMNTEAFF.

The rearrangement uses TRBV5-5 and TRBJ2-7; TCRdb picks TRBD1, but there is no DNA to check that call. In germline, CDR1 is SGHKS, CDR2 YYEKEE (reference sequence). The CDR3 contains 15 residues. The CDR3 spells CASSLGGGLSYEQYF.

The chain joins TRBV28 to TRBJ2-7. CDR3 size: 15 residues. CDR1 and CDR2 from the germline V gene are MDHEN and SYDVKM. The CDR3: CASSLSQGSLRWQYF.

The CDR3: CASSARGIRAFF. V and J are TRBV12-3 or TRBV12-4 and TRBJ1-1; no DNA is available, so the TRBD1 call from TCRdb remains unchecked. The CDR3 is 12 amino acids.

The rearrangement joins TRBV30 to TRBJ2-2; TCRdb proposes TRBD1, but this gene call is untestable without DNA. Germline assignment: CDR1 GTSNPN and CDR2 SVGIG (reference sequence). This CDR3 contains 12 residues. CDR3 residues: CSSRTGAGELFF.

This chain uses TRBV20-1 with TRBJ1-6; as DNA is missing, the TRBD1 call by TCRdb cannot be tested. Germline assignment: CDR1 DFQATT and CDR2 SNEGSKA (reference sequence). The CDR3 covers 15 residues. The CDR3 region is CSANPGTHNNSPLHF.